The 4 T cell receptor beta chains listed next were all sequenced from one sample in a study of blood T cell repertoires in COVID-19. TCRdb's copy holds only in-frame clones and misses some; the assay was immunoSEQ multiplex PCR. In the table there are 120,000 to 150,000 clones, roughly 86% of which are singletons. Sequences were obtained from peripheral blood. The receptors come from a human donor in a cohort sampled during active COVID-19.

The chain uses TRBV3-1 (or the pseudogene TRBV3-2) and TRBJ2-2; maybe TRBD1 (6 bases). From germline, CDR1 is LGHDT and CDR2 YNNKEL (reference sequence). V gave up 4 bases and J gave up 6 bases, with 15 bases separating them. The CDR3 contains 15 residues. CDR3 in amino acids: CASSRNRVNSGELFF. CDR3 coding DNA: TGTGCCAGCAGCCGAAACAGGGTCAATTCCGGGGAGCTGTTTTTT.

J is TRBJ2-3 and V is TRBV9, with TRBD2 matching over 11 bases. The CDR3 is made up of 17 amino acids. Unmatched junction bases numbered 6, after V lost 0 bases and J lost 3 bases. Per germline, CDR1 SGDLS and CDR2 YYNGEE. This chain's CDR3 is CASSVGSSGRRTDTQYF. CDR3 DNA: TGTGCCAGCAGCGTAGGATCTAGCGGGAGGCGGACAGATACGCAGTATTTT.

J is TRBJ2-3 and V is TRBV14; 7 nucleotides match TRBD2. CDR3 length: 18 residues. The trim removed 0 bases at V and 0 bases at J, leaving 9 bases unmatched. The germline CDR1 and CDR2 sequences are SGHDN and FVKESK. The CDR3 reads CASSQDARAGASTDTQYF. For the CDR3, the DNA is TGTGCCAGCAGCCAAGATGCCAGGGCGGGAGCCAGCACAGATACGCAGTATTTT.

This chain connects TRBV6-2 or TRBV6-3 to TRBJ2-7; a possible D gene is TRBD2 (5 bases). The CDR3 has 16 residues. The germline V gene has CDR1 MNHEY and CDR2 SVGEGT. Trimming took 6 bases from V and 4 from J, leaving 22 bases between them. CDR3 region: CASSRPGITSPYEQYF. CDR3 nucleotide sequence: TGTGCCAGCAGCCGACCCGGGATTACTTCCCCTTACGAGCAGTACTTC.